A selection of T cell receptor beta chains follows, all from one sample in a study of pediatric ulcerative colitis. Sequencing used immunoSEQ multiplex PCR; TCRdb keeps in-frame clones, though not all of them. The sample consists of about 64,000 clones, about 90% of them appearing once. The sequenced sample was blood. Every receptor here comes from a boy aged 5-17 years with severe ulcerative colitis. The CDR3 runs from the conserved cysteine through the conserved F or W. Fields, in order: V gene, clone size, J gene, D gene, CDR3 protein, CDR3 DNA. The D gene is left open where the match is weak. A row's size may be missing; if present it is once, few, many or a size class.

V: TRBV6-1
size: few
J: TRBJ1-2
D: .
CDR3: CASSFGTPNYGYTF
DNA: TGTGCCAGCAGTTTCGGGACACCGAACTATGGCTACACCTTC

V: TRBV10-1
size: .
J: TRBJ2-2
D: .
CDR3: CASSEGTGELFF
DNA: TGCGCCAGCAGTGAAGGGACCGGGGAGCTGTTTTTT

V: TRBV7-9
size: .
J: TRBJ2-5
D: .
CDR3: CASSLRGGNLGETQYF
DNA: TGTGCCAGCAGCTTAAGGGGAGGCAACCTAGGGGAGACCCAGTACTTC

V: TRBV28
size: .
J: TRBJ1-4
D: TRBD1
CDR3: CASRSGTADEKLFF
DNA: TGTGCCAGCAGGTCCGGGACAGCCGATGAAAAACTGTTTTTT

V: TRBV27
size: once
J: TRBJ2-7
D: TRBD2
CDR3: CASSTAQREPYEQYF
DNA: TGTGCCAGCAGTACCGCCCAGCGGGAACCCTACGAGCAGTACTTC

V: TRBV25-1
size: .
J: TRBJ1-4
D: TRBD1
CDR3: CASSEYGTATNEKLFF
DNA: TGTGCCAGCAGTGAATATGGGACAGCAACTAATGAAAAACTGTTTTTT

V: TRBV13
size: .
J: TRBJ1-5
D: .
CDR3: CASSLGRGASNQPQHF
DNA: TGTGCCAGCAGCTTAGGCCGGGGGGCGAGCAATCAGCCCCAGCATTTT

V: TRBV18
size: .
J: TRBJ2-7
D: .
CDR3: CASSLSEAREQYF
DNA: TGTGCCAGCTCACTTTCCGAAGCGAGGGAGCAGTACTTC

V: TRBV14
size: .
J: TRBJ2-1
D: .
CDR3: CASSPWVYNEQFF
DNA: TGTGCCAGCAGCCCTTGGGTGTACAATGAGCAGTTCTTC

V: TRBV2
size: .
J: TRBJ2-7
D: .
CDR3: CASSDPYRGGSSYEQYF
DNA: TGTGCCAGCAGTGACCCGTATCGGGGCGGAAGCTCCTACGAGCAGTACTTC

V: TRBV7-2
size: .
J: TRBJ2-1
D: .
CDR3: CASSLAAWSNEQFF
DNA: TGTGCCAGCAGCTTAGCCGCGTGGAGTAATGAGCAGTTCTTC

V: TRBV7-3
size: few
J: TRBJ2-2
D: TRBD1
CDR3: CASSYGQGGTGELFF
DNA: TGTGCCAGCAGCTATGGACAGGGTGGGACCGGGGAGCTGTTTTTT

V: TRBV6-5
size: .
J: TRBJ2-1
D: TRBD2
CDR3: CASSPRLATYEQFF
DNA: TGTGCCAGCAGTCCACGACTAGCCACGTATGAGCAGTTCTTC

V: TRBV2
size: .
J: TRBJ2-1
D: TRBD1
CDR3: CATPGQDNNEQFF
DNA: TGTGCCACCCCGGGACAGGACAACAATGAGCAGTTCTTC

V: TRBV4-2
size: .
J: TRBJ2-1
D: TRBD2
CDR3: CASSFVGTTPGPYNEQFF
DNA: TGTGCCAGCAGCTTCGTTGGGACTACCCCCGGACCCTACAATGAGCAGTTCTTC

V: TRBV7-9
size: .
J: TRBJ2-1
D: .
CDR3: CASIRLGDLNEQFF
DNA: TGTGCCAGCATCAGACTAGGGGATCTCAATGAGCAGTTCTTC

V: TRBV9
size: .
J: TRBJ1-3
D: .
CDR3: CASSGNSGNTIYF
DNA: TGTGCCAGCAGCGGGAACTCTGGAAACACCATATATTTT

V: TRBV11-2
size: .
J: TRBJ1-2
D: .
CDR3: CASSLGRDGYTF
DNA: TGTGCCAGCAGCTTAGGTCGGGATGGCTACACCTTC

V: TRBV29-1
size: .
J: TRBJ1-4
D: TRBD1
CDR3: CSVTGTDNEKLFF
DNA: TGCAGCGTGACCGGGACAGATAATGAAAAACTGTTTTTT

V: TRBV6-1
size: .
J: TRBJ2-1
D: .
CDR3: CASSEVWREYNEQFF
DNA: TGTGCCAGCAGTGAAGTGTGGCGCGAGTACAATGAGCAGTTCTTC

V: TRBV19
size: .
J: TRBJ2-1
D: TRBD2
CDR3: CASSIGLGLADYNEQFF
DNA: TGTGCCAGTAGTATAGGGTTGGGACTAGCGGACTACAATGAGCAGTTCTTC

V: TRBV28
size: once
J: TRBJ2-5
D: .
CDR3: CATTPPGPLYQETQYF
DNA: TGTGCCACCACACCCCCGGGACCGCTGTACCAAGAGACCCAGTACTTC

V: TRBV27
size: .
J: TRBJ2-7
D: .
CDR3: CASSLGEGPYEQYF
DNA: TGTGCCAGCAGTTTGGGAGAAGGCCCCTACGAGCAGTACTTC

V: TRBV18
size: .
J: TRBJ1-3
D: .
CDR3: CASSPPGSGNTIYF
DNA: TGTGCCAGCTCACCACCAGGGTCTGGAAACACCATATATTTT

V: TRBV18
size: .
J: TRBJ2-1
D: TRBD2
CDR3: CASSLDPGLHNEQFF
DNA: TGTGCCAGCTCACTCGATCCGGGACTACACAATGAGCAGTTCTTC

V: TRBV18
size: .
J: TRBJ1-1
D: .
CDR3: CASSPSTGQGAGLNTEAFF
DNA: TGTGCCAGCTCACCTTCGACCGGACAAGGGGCAGGGCTGAACACTGAAGCTTTCTTT

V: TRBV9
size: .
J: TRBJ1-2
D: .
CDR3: CASSVGGSYTF
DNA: TGTGCCAGCAGCGTAGGGGGGAGCTACACCTTC

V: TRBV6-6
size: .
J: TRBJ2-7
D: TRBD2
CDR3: CASSYTSGSAYEQYF
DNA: TGTGCCAGCAGTTACACCAGCGGGAGCGCCTACGAGCAGTACTTC

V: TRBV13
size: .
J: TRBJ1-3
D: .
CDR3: CASSYLLGGNSGNTIYF
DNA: TGTGCCAGCAGCTACCTCCTAGGGGGAAACTCTGGAAACACCATATATTTT

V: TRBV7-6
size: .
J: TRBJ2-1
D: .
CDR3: CASSLVANEQFF
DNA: TGTGCCAGCAGCTTAGTGGCCAATGAGCAGTTCTTC

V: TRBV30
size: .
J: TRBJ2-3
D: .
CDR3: CAWSVRSGGTTQYF
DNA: TGTGCCTGGAGTGTACGGAGCGGCGGGACTACGCAGTATTTT

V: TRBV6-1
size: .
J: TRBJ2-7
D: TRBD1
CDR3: CASSERDSYEQYF
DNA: TGTGCCAGCAGTGAAAGGGACAGCTACGAGCAGTACTTC

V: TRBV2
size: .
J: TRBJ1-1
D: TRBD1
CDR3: CASRGTAWWDTEAFF
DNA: TGTGCCAGCAGGGGGACAGCCTGGTGGGACACTGAAGCTTTCTTT

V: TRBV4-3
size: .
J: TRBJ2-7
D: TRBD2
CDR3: CASSQDIGGSWYEQYF
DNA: TGCGCCAGCAGCCAAGATATCGGCGGGAGCTGGTACGAGCAGTACTTC

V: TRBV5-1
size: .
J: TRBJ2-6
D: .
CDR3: CASSLEGANVLTF
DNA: TGCGCCAGCAGCTTGGAAGGGGCCAACGTCCTGACTTTC

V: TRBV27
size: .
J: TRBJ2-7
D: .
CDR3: CASSPTSTRSYEQYF
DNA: TGTGCCAGCAGTCCAACCTCGACACGCTCCTACGAGCAGTACTTC

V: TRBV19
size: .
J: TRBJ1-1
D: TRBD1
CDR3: CASSSTGRTEAFF
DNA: TGTGCCAGTAGCTCGACAGGGCGGACTGAAGCTTTCTTT

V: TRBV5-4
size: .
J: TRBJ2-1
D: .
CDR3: CASSSRDDEQFF
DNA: TGTGCCAGCAGCTCCCGGGACGATGAGCAGTTCTTC

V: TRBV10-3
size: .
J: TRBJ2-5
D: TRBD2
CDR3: CAISDPSGSETQYF
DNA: TGTGCCATCAGTGACCCTAGCGGGAGTGAGACCCAGTACTTC

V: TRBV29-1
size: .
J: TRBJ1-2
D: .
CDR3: CSVGVGVNYGYTF
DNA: TGCAGCGTTGGGGTAGGGGTTAACTATGGCTACACCTTC

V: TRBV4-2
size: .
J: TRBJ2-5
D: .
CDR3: CASSQEAQETQYF
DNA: TGTGCCAGCAGCCAAGAGGCCCAAGAGACCCAGTACTTC

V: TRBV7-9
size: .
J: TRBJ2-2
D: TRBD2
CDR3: CASSQTRLAEITGELFF
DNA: TGTGCCAGCAGCCAAACCCGACTAGCGGAGATCACCGGGGAGCTGTTTTTT

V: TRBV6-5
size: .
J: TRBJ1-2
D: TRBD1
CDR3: CASSYSTGGGFGYTF
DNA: TGTGCCAGCAGTTACTCGACAGGGGGCGGTTTTGGCTACACCTTC

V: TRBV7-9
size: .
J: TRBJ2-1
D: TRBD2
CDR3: CASSSWTSGTIYNEQFF
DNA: TGTGCCAGCAGCTCATGGACTAGCGGGACCATTTACAATGAGCAGTTCTTC

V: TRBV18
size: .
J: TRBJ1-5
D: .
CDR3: CASSHGGDQPQHF
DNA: TGTGCCAGCTCACACGGGGGGGATCAGCCCCAGCATTTT

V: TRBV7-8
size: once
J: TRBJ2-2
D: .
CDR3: CASSLDRQEIGELFF
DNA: TGTGCCAGCAGCTTAGATCGGCAGGAGATCGGGGAGCTGTTTTTT

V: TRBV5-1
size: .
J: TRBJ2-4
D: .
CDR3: CASSLSGRDGIQYF
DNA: TGCGCCAGCAGCTTGTCAGGAAGGGATGGCATTCAGTACTTC

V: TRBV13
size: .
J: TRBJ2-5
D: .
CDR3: CASSLGRGMAETQYF
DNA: TGTGCCAGCAGCCTAGGTCGGGGGATGGCAGAGACCCAGTACTTC

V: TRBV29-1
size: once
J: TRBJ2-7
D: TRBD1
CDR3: CSVGQGAYEQYF
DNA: TGCAGCGTTGGGCAGGGGGCCTACGAGCAGTACTTC